Following are 5 T cell receptor beta chains from one sample sequenced in a study of shared clonotypes between healthy human individuals. Sequencing used immunoSEQ multiplex PCR; TCRdb keeps in-frame clones, though not all of them. Here the sample spans about 1.5 million clones, 95% to 99% being singletons. Sequencing was done on a sample of naive CD4+ T cells sorted from blood. As for subset: CD45RA+ positively selected. All receptors derive from a man aged 25-40 years in good health.

In regard to this clone: Other nucleotide sequences in the sample specify the same CDR3. This rearrangement joins TRBV14 to TRBJ2-7, with D perhaps TRBD2 (5 bases). The CDR3 extends over 13 amino acids. Germline CDR1 and CDR2: SGHDN and FVKESK. Trimming stripped 0 bases from V and 5 bases from J, with 8 bases between. The CDR3 bases are TGTGCCAGCAGCCAAGATTTGAGGGACGAGCAGTACTTC. Its translation: CASSQDLRDEQYF.

The chain carries TRBV28 and TRBJ2-7, with 8 bases that match TRBD2. The CDR3 covers 15 residues. The germline V gene encodes CDR1 MDHEN and CDR2 SYDVKM. V lost 3 bases, J lost 1 base, and 5 bases stayed unmatched. The CDR3 loop is CASSFPASGSYEQYF. The CDR3 bases are TGTGCCAGCAGTTTTCCGGCTAGCGGGTCCTACGAGCAGTACTTC.

This rearrangement joins TRBV9 to TRBJ1-5, with D uncertain. The ends were cut back, 4 bases at V and 3 bases at J, with 8 bases in the middle. Germline CDR1 and CDR2: SGDLS and YYNGEE. The length of the CDR3 is 13 residues. As DNA, the CDR3 is TGTGCCAGCAGCCTGGGGTACAATCAGCCCCAGCATTTT. Protein sequence: CASSLGYNQPQHF.

This chain uses TRBV11-1 with TRBJ1-2, with TRBD1 identical over 9 bases. The CDR3 is made up of 13 amino acids. V lost 6 bases and J lost 8; bases outside the gene matches: 7. The germline V gene encodes CDR1 SGHAT and CDR2 FQDESV (reference sequence). For the CDR3, the DNA is TGTGCCAGCAGTTGGACAGGGGCCGGGGGCTACACCTTC. This sequence encodes CASSWTGAGGYTF.

The rearrangement joins TRBV2 to TRBJ2-1; possible D gene TRBD2, 6 bases. CDR3 length equals 12 residues. Germline assignment: CDR1 SNHLY and CDR2 FYNNEI. The germline V and J ends were trimmed by 5 bases and 8 bases, with 10 bases remaining between them. The CDR3 is CASSTRRDEQFF. The CDR3 DNA is TGTGCCAGCAGTACTCGGAGGGATGAGCAGTTCTTC.